This T cell receptor (beta chain) was sequenced for a study of blood T cell repertoires in COVID-19. About the study: Samples representing acute and convalescent COVID-19 were sourced from the United States, Italy and Spain. T cells, B-cell-depleted T cells, or PBMCs supplied cDNA or gDNA.

Per germline, CDR1 LNHDA and CDR2 SQIVND (reference sequence). V was cut by 4 bases and J by 2 bases, with 12 bases left in between. There are 15 residues in the CDR3. Original analysis: From reference gene primer amplification, estimates of nucleated cell counts were derived. Only in-frame clones appear in the TCRdb table, and some are missing; sequencing was by immunoSEQ multiplex PCR. D and trimming come from the DNA, and the V and J calls and clone size come from that table. The table shows under 200,000 clones, with roughly 86% occurring only once. Sample: peripheral blood. The clonotype was recovered from a man in his forties with active or convalescent COVID-19. The genes are TRBV19 and TRBJ1-5; D is possibly TRBD1 (6 bases). This CDR3 is CASSKQGRGNQPQHF. DNA for the CDR3: TGTGCCAGTAGTAAACAGGGTAGAGGCAATCAGCCCCAGCATTTT. Full variable domain (missing parts from reference TRBV19 and TRBJ1-5): DGGITQSPKYLFRKEGQNVTLSCEQNLNHDAMYWYRQDPGQGLRLIYYSQIVNDFQKGDIAEGYSVSREKKESFPLTVTSAQKNPTAFYLCASSKQGRGNQPQHFGDGTRLSIL.